This T cell receptor (beta chain) was identified in a study of OX40 agonist ivuxolimab in advanced cancers. Study summary: A male proportion of about 80% was recorded, with mean age approximately 60 years and range roughly 23 to 79.

With baseline, cycle 4 day 1, and cycle 7 day 1 as timepoints, blood was sampled. A word on this clone: Antigen unknown.

Trimming shortened V by 3 bases and J by 4 bases, and 9 bases separated the two germline ends. Per germline, CDR1 SQVTM and CDR2 ANQGSEA. There are 12 residues in the CDR3. Whole-study results and caveats: At 0.1-3.0 mg/kg, partial responders had clonal expansion among the lowest observed. On average, CD8+ T cells showed a greater number of expanded clones than CD4+.

Generated by immunoSEQ multiplex PCR, the TCRdb table keeps only in-frame clones and is missing some. The profile covers 70,000 to 95,000 clones, with roughly nine tenths appearing a single time and about 0.51% taken by the ten largest. The chain joins TRBV29-1 to TRBJ2-5; TRBD1 or TRBD2 may be the D gene (5 bases each). Sequencing was performed on CD4+ or CD8+ T cells sorted from blood, taken in a trial of the OX40 agonist ivuxolimab. The TCR sequence derives from an adult with an advanced solid tumor such as melanoma, head and neck, liver or kidney cancer. This chain's CDR3 is CSVEGTGETQYF. CDR3 sequence (DNA): TGCAGCGTTGAGGGGACCGGAGAGACCCAGTACTTC.